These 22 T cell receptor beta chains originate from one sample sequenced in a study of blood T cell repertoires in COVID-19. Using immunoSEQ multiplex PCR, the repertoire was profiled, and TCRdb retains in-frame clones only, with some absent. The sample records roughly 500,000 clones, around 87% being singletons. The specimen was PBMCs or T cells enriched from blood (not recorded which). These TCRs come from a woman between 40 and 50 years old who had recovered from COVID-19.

In nucleotides, the CDR3 is TGCAGCGTTGACGGGACAGGGGACTACGAGCAGTACTTC. This translates into CSVDGTGDYEQYF. This chain connects TRBV29-1 to TRBJ2-7, with 10 bases matching TRBD1. In germline, CDR1 is SQVTM, CDR2 ANQGSEA. After removal of 3 bases from V and 3 bases from J, the junction contained 2 bases not matched to a gene. CDR3 length: 13 amino acids.

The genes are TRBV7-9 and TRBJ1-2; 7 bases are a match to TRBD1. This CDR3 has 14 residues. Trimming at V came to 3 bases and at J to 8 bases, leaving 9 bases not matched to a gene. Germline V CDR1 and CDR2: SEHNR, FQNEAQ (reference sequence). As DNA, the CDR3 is TGTGCCAGCAGCTTGACAGGGAGGAATGGAGGCTACACCTTC. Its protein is CASSLTGRNGGYTF. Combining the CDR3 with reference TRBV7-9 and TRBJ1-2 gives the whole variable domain DTGVSQNPRHKITKRGQNVTFRCDPISEHNRLYWYRQTLGQGPEFLTYFQNEAQLEKSRLLSDRFSAERPKGSFSTLEIQRTEQGDSAMYLCASSLTGRNGGYTFGSGTRLTVV.

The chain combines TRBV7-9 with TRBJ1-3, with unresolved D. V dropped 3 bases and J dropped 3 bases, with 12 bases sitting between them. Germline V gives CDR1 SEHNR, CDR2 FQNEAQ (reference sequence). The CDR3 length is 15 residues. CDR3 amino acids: CASSFTTGSGNTIYF. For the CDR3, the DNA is TGTGCCAGCAGCTTTACTACGGGGAGTGGAAACACCATATATTTT.

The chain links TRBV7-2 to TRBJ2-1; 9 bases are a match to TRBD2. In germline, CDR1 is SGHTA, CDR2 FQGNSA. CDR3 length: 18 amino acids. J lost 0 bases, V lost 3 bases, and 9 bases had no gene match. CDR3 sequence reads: CASSFGTSWGNSYNEQFF. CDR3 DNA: TGTGCCAGCAGCTTCGGGACTAGCTGGGGCAACTCCTACAATGAGCAGTTCTTC. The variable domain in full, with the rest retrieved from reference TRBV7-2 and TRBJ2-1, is GAGVSQSPSNKVTEKGKDVELRCDPISGHTALYWYRQSLGQGLEFLIYFQGNSAPDKSGLPSDRFSAERTGGSVSTLTIQRTQQEDSAVYLCASSFGTSWGNSYNEQFFGPGTRLTVL.

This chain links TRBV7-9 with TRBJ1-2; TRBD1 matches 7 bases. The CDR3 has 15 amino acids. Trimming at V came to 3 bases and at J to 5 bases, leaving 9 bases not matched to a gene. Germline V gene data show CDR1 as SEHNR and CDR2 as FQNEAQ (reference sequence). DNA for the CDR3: TGTGCCAGCAGCTTTTCCGATGACAGGGTATATGGCTACACCTTC. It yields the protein CASSFSDDRVYGYTF. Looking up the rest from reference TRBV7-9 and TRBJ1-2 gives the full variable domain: DTGVSQNPRHKITKRGQNVTFRCDPISEHNRLYWYRQTLGQGPEFLTYFQNEAQLEKSRLLSDRFSAERPKGSFSTLEIQRTEQGDSAMYLCASSFSDDRVYGYTFGSGTRLTVV.

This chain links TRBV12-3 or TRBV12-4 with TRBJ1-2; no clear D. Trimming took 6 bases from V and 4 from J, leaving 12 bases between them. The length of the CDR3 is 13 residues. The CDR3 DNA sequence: TGTGCCAGCAGCCAAACAGTAAGCTATGGCTACACCTTC. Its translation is CASSQTVSYGYTF.

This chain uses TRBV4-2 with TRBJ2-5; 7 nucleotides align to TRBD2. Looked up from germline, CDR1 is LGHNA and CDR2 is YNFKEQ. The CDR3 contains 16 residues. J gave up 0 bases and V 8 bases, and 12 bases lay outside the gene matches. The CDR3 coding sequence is TGTGCCAGCTCCATCGCGGGGGTACTAAACCAAGAGACCCAGTACTTC. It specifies CASSIAGVLNQETQYF.

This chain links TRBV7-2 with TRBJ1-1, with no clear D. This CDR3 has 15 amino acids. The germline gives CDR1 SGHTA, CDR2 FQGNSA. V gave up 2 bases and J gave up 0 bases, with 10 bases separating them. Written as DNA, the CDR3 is TGTGCCAGCAGCTTATTAGGCGGTTTGAACACTGAAGCTTTCTTT. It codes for CASSLLGGLNTEAFF. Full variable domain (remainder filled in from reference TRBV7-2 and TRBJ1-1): GAGVSQSPSNKVTEKGKDVELRCDPISGHTALYWYRQSLGQGLEFLIYFQGNSAPDKSGLPSDRFSAERTGGSVSTLTIQRTQQEDSAVYLCASSLLGGLNTEAFFGQGTRLTVV.

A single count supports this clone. This CDR3 is CASSQGGGGQPQHF. In DNA form, the CDR3 reads TGTGCCAGCAGCCAAGGGGGGGGAGGTCAGCCCCAGCATTTT. V and J are TRBV7-8 and TRBJ1-5; a weak D match, TRBD1 (6 bases). The CDR3 has 14 residues. V was cut by 5 bases and J by 6 bases, with 14 bases left in between. Per the germline V gene, CDR1 is SGHVS and CDR2 is FQNEAQ.

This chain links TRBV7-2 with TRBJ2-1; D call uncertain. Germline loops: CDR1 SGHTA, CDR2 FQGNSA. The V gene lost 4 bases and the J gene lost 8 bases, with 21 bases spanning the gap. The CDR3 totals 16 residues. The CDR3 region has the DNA TGTGCCAGCAGCTCCTTAGCATGGCTTGGCCTCGATGAGCAGTTCTTC. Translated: CASSSLAWLGLDEQFF.

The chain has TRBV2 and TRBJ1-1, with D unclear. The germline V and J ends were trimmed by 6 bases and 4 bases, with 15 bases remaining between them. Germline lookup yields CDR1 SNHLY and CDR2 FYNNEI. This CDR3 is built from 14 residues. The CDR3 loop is CASRMEGPGTEAFF. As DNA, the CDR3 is TGTGCCAGCAGGATGGAGGGTCCGGGCACTGAAGCTTTCTTT. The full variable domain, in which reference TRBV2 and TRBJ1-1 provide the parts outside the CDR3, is EPEVTQTPSHQVTQMGQEVILRCVPISNHLYFYWYRQILGQKVEFLVSFYNNEISEKSEIFDDQFSVERPDGSNFTLKIRSTKLEDSAMYFCASRMEGPGTEAFFGQGTRLTVV.

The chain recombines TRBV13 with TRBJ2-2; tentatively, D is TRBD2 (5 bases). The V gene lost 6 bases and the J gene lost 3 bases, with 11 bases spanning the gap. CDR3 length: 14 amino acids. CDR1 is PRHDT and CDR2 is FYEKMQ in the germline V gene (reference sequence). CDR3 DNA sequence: TGTGCCAGCAGGAACCGGGGAGACACCGGGGAGCTGTTTTTT. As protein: CASRNRGDTGELFF.

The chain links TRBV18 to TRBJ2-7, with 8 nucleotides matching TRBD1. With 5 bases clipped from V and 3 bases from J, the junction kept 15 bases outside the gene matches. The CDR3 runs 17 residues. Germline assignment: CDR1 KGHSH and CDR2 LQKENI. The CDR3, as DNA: TGTGCCAGCTCATTCCTTAACCCGGGACAGGACGTCTACGAGCAGTACTTC. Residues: CASSFLNPGQDVYEQYF.

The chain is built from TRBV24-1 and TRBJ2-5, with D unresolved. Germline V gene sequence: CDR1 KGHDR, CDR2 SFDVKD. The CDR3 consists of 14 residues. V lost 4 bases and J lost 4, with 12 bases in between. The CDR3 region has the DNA TGTGCCACCAGTGAAGCCGCCTCTGGAGAGACCCAGTACTTC. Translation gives CATSEAASGETQYF.

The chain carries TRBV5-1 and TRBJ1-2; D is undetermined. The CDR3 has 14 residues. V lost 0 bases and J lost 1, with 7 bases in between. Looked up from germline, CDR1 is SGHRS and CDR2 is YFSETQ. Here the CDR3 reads CASSLDSRNYGYTF. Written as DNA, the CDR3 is TGCGCCAGCAGCTTGGACAGCCGTAACTATGGCTACACCTTC.

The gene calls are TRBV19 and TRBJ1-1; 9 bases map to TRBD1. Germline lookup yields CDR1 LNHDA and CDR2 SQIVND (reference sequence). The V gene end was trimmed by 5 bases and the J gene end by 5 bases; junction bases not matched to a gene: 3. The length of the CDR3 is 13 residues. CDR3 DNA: TGTGCCAGTAGTCAAGACAGGGGGACTGAAGCTTTCTTT. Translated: CASSQDRGTEAFF.

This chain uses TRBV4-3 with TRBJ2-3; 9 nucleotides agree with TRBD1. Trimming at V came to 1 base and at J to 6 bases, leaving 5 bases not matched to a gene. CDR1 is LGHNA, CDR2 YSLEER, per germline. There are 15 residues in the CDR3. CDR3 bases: TGCGCCAGCAGCCAAGGGGACAGGGTGAGGGATACGCAGTATTTT. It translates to CASSQGDRVRDTQYF.

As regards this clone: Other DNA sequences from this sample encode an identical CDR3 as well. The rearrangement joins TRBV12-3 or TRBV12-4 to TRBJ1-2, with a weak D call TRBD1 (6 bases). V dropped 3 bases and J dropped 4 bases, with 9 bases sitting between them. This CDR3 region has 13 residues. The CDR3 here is CASSLEGGYGYTF. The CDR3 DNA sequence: TGTGCCAGCAGTTTGGAAGGGGGCTATGGCTACACCTTC.

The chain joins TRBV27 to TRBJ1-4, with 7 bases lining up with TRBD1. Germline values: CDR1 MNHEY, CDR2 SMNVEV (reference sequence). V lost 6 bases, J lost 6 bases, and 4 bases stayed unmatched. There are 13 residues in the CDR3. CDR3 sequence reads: CASSRDSYEKLFF. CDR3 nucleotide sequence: TGTGCCAGCAGCCGGGACAGCTATGAAAAACTGTTTTTT.

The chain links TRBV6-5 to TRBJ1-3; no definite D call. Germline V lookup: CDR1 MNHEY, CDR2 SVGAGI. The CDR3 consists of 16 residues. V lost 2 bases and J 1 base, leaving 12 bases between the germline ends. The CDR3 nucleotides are TGTGCCAGCAGTTACGTTTCCCCTTTGTCTGGAAACACCATATATTTT. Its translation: CASSYVSPLSGNTIYF.

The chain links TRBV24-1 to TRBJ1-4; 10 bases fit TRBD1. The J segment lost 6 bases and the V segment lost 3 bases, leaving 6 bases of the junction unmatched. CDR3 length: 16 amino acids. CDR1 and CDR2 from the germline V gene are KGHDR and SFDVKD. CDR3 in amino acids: CATSDTGTGAHEKLFF. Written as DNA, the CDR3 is TGTGCCACCAGTGATACCGGGACAGGGGCACATGAAAAACTGTTTTTT.

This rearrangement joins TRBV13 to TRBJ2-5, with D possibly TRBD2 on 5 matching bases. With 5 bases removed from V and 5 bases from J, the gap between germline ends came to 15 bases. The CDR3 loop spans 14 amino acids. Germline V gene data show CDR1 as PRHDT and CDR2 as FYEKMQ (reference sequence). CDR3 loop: CASSGLWQGETQYF. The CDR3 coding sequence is TGTGCCAGCAGCGGACTCTGGCAAGGGGAGACCCAGTACTTC.